This TCR beta chain comes out of a study of T cell repertoires in cytomegalovirus infection. Background on the study: The study used recently identified HLA-C-restricted and well-studied HLA-B-restricted CMV epitopes. Both a matching HLA type and CMV infection were indicated by public TCR beta signatures.

General study results and limits: There were HLA-C-restricted CMV-specific TCR beta clonotypes dominating the ex vivo response.

This clonotype was seen a few times. As yet, its antigen is unknown. The V gene's germline CDR1 is SGHVS and CDR2 FQNEAQ. The CDR3 loop spans 17 amino acids. Trimming removed 1 base from V and 5 bases from J; junction bases left unmatched: 12. In TCRdb, the reads were re-called with MiXCR into one record per CDR3 protein. The data show about 37,000 distinct CDR3 sequences, approximately 52% seen once. V gene TRBV7-8 combines with J gene TRBJ2-5, with 8 positions matching TRBD2. The clonotype originates from a human donor in good health (CMV status not recorded). Some clones in this sample may be carry-over from other donors' samples. Material: CD8+ T cells from cultured PBMCs, obtained from culture after CMV antigen stimulation. CDR3 coding DNA: TGTGCCAGCAGCTTAGAATATTTGCGGGAGGTTCGGGAGACCCAGTACTTC. Translation gives CASSLEYLREVRETQYF.